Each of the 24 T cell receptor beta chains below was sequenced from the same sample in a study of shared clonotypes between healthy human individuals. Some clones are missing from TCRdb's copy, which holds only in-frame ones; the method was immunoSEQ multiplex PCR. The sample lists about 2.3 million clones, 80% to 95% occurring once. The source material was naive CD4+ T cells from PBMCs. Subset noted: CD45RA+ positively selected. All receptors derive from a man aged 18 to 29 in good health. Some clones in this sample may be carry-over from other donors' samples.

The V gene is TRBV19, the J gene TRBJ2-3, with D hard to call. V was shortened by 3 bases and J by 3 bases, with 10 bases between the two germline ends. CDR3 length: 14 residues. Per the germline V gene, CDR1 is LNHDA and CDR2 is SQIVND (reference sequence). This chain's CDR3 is CASSMQGRTDTQYF. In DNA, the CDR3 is TGTGCCAGTAGTATGCAAGGGCGGACAGATACGCAGTATTTT.

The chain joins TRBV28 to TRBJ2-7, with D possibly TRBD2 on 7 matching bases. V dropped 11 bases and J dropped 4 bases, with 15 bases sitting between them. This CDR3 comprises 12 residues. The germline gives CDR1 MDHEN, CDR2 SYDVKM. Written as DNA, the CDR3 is TGTGCCGCGGGTCGGGGGGCATACGAGCAGTACTTC. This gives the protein CAAGRGAYEQYF.

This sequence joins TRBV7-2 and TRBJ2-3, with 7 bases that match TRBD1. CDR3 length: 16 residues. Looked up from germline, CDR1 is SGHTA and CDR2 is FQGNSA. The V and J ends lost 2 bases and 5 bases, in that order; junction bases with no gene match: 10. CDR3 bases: TGTGCCAGCAGCTTAATAGCCGGGAACAGGGGAGATACGCAGTATTTT. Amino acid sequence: CASSLIAGNRGDTQYF. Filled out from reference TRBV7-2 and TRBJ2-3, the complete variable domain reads GAGVSQSPSNKVTEKGKDVELRCDPISGHTALYWYRQSLGQGLEFLIYFQGNSAPDKSGLPSDRFSAERTGGSVSTLTIQRTQQEDSAVYLCASSLIAGNRGDTQYFGPGTRLTVL.

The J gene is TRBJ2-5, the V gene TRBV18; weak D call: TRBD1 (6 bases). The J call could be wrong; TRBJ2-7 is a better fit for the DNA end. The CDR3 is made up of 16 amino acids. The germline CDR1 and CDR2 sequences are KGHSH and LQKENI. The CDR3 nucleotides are TGTGCCAGCTCACCTGCCCCGAGGGTAGGGGGTTACGAGCAGTACTTC. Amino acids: CASSPAPRVGGYEQYF.

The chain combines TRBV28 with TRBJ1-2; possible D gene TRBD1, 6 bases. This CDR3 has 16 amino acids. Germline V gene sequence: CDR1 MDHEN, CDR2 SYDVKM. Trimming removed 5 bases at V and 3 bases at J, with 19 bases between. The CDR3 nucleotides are TGTGCCAGCAGTATAACACCAACAGGGAAGGACTATGGCTACACCTTC. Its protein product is CASSITPTGKDYGYTF.

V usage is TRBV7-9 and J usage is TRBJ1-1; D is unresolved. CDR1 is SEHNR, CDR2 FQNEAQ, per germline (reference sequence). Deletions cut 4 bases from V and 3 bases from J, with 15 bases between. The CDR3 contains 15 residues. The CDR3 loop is CASSSGLIRDTEAFF. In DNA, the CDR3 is TGTGCCAGCAGCTCCGGATTAATTAGAGACACTGAAGCTTTCTTT.

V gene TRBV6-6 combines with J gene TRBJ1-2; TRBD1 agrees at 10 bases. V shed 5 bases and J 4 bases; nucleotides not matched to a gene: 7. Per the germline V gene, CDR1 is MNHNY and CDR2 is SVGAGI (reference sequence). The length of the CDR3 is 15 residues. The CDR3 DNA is TGTGCCAGCAGTAACGGACAGGGGGTTGGCTATGGCTACACCTTC. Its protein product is CASSNGQGVGYGYTF.

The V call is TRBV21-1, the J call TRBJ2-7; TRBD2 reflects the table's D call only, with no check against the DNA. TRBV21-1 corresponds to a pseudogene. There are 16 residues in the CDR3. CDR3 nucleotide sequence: TGTGCCAGCAGAAAGCTACAGGGCCTAGCGGTCTACGAGCAGTACTTC. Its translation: CASRKLQGLAVYEQYF.

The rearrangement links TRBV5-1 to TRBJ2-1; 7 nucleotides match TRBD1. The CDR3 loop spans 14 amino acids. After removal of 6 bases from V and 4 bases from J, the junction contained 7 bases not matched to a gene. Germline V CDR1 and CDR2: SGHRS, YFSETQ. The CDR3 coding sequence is TGCGCCAGCAAAGCCGGGACAGAATACAATGAGCAGTTCTTC. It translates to CASKAGTEYNEQFF.

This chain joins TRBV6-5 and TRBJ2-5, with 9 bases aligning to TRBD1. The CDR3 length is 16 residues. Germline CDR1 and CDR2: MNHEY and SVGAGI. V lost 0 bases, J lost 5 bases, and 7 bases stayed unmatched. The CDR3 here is CASSYSSTGGRETQYF. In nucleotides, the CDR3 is TGTGCCAGCAGTTACTCGAGTACAGGGGGCCGGGAGACCCAGTACTTC.

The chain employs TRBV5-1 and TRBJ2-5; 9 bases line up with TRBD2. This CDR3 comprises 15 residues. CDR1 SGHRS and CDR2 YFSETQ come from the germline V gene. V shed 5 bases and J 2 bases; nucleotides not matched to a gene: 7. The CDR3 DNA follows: TGCGCCAGCAGTGACATTAGCGGGAGTCAAGAGACCCAGTACTTC. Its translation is CASSDISGSQETQYF. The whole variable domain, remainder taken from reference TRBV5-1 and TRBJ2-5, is KAGVTQTPRYLIKTRGQQVTLSCSPISGHRSVSWYQQTPGQGLQFLFEYFSETQRNKGNFPGRFSGRQFSNSRSEMNVSTLELGDSALYLCASSDISGSQETQYFGPGTRLLVL.

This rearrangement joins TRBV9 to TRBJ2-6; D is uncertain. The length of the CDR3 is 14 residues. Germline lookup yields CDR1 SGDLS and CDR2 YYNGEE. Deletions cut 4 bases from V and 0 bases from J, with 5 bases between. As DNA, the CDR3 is TGTGCCAGCAGCCGTAACTCTGGGGCCAACGTCCTGACTTTC. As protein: CASSRNSGANVLTF.

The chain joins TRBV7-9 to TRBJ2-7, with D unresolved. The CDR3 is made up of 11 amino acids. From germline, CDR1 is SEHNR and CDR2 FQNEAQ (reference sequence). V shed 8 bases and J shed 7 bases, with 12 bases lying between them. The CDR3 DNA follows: TGTGCCAGCGCGTTTTCGCGGGAGCAGTACTTC. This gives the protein CASAFSREQYF.

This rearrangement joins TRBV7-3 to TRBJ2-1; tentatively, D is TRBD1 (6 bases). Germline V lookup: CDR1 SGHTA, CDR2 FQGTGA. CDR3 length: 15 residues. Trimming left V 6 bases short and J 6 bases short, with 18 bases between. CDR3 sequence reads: CASRLAEQGPNEQFF. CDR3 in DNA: TGTGCCAGCAGGCTGGCCGAACAGGGTCCCAATGAGCAGTTCTTC.

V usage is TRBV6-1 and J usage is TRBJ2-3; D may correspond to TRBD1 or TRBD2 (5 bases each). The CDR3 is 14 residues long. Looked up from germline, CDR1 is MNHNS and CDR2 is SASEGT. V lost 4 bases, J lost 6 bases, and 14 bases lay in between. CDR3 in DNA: TGTGCCAGCAGTGCCGGGACCAGCGGCGATACGCAGTATTTT. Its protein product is CASSAGTSGDTQYF.

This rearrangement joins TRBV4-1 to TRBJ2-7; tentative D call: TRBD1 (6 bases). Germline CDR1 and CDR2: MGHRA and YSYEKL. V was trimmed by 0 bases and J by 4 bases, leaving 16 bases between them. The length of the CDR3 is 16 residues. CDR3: CASSQEMGTGSYEQYF. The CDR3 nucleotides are TGCGCCAGCAGCCAAGAAATGGGAACAGGGTCATACGAGCAGTACTTC.

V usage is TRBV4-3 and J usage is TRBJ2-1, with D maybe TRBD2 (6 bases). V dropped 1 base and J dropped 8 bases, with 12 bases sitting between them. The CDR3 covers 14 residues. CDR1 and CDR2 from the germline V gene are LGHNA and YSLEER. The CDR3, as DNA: TGCGCCAGCAGCCAAGGGATTCTAGCGTATGAGCAGTTCTTC. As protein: CASSQGILAYEQFF.

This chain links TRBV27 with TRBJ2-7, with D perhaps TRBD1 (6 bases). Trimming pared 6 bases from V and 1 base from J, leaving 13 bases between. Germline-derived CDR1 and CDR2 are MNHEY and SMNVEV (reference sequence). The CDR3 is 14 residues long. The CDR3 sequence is CASSFNRDSYEQYF. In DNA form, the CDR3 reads TGTGCCAGCAGCTTTAACAGGGATTCCTACGAGCAGTACTTC.

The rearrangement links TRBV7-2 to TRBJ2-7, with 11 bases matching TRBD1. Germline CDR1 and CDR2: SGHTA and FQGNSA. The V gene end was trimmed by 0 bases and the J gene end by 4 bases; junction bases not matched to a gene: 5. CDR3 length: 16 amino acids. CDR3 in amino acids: CASSLAGTGGGYEQYF. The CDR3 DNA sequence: TGTGCCAGCAGCTTAGCCGGGACAGGGGGGGGTTACGAGCAGTACTTC.

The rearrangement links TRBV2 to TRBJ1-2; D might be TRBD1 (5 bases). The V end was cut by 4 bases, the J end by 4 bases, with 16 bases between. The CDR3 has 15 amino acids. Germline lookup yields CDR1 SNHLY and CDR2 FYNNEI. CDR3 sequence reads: CASSVGVPGSYGYTF. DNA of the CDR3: TGTGCCAGCAGTGTCGGGGTTCCAGGGAGCTATGGCTACACCTTC.

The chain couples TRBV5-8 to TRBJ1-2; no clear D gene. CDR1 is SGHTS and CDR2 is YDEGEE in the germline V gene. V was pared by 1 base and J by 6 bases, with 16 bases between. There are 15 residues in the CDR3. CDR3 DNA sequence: TGTGCCAGCAGCTTGCGGGCGGCCCGCAATAATGGCTACACCTTC. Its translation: CASSLRAARNNGYTF.

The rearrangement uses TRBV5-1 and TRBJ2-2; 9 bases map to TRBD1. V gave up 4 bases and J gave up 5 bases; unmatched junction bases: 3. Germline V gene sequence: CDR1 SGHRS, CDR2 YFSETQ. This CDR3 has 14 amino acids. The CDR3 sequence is CASSRTGVTGELFF. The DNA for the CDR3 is TGCGCCAGCAGCCGGACAGGGGTTACCGGGGAGCTGTTTTTT.

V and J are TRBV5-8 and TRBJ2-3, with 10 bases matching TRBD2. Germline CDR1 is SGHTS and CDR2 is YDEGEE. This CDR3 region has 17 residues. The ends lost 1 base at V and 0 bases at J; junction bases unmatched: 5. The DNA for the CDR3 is TGTGCCAGCAGCTTGTCCTCGACTAGCGGGAGCACAGATACGCAGTATTTT. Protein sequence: CASSLSSTSGSTDTQYF.

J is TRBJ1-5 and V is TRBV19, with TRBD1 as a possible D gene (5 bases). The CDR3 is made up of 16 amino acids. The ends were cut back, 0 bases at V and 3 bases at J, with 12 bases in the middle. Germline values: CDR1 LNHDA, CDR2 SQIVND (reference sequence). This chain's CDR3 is CASSIDSRVTNQPQHF. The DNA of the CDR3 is TGTGCCAGTAGTATAGATAGCAGGGTGACCAATCAGCCCCAGCATTTT.